These 12 T cell receptor beta chains came from one sample sequenced in a study of beta chain features in type 1 diabetes. The study's findings and limits: A moderate, significant TCRB CDR3 shortening appeared in type 1 diabetes across four CD4+ subsets.

TCRB transcripts that were expressed got sequenced, as all of the isolated RNA had been reverse transcribed. Some clones are missing from TCRdb's copy, which holds only in-frame ones; the method was immunoSEQ multiplex PCR. The sample carries hundreds of thousands of clones, around 15% recorded once. These receptors have no known antigen. Material: naive CD4+ T cells from blood. These receptors were obtained from a man aged 18 to 29 with type 1 diabetes.

This clone has a handful of counts. The genes are TRBV10-3 and TRBJ2-1; no firm D call. Trimming shortened V by 11 bases and J by 5 bases, and 13 bases separated the two germline ends. Germline V CDR1 and CDR2: ENHRY, SYGVKD. The CDR3 consists of 12 residues. CDR3 DNA sequence: TGTGCCTCCCAGGAAAGAAACAATGAGCAGTTCTTC. Its protein product is CASQERNNEQFF.

This clone was found a few times. The V call is TRBV28, the J call TRBJ2-1; no definite D call. The CDR3 extends over 14 amino acids. V gave up 6 bases and J gave up 3 bases, with 12 bases separating them. The germline V gene has CDR1 MDHEN and CDR2 SYDVKM. Here the CDR3 reads CASRDPSHYNEQFF. CDR3 in DNA: TGTGCCAGCAGGGATCCATCCCACTACAATGAGCAGTTCTTC.

This clone was counted between two and nine times. The rearrangement uses TRBV5-1 and TRBJ2-7; D is possibly TRBD1 or TRBD2 (6 bases each). The V end lost 4 bases, the J end lost 3 bases, and 14 bases lay between the germline ends. Germline CDR1 reads SGHRS; CDR2 reads YFSETQ. The CDR3 length is 14 residues. CDR3 sequence: CASSAVGGGYEQYF. DNA of the CDR3: TGCGCCAGCAGCGCCGTCGGGGGCGGCTACGAGCAGTACTTC.

This clone was picked up a small number of times. The J gene is TRBJ2-6, the V gene TRBV29-1; possible D gene TRBD2, 5 bases. The germline V gene has CDR1 SQVTM and CDR2 ANQGSEA. This CDR3 has 16 amino acids. Trimming pared 3 bases from V and 0 bases from J, leaving 12 bases between. CDR3: CSVDGLPNSGANVLTF. The CDR3 DNA sequence: TGCAGCGTTGATGGACTGCCGAACTCTGGGGCCAACGTCCTGACTTTC. The whole variable domain, filled in from reference TRBV29-1 and TRBJ2-6, reads SAVISQKPSRDICQRGTSLTIQCQVDSQVTMMFWYRQQPGQSLTLIATANQGSEATYESGFVIDKFPISRPNLTFSTLTVSNMSPEDSSIYLCSVDGLPNSGANVLTFGAGSRLTVL.

The genes are TRBV4-3 and TRBJ2-2; D is undetermined. V lost 0 bases, J lost 6 bases, and 11 bases lay in between. The CDR3 is 15 amino acids. Germline V gives CDR1 LGHNA, CDR2 YSLEER. For the CDR3, the DNA is TGCGCCAGCAGCCAAGAGTTCTTGGAAGCCGGGGAGCTGTTTTTT. Translation gives CASSQEFLEAGELFF.

This clone turned up a few times. This chain connects TRBV9 to TRBJ2-3, with D perhaps given as TRBD1 or TRBD2 (7 bases each). CDR3 length: 15 residues. V was shortened by 4 bases and J by 1 base, with 13 bases between the two germline ends. Germline V gene sequence: CDR1 SGDLS, CDR2 YYNGEE. CDR3 sequence: CASSPRGGRTDTQYF. CDR3 coding DNA: TGTGCCAGCAGCCCCAGGGGGGGGCGCACAGATACGCAGTATTTT.

In its sample, this clone was seen a few times. The gene calls are TRBV7-2 and TRBJ1-5, with D maybe TRBD1 (6 bases). The CDR3 consists of 14 residues. The germline V gene encodes CDR1 SGHTA and CDR2 FQGNSA. The V gene lost 3 bases and the J gene lost 3 bases, with 9 bases spanning the gap. In nucleotides, the CDR3 is TGTGCCAGCAGCTTCTACAGGGACAATCAGCCCCAGCATTTT. As protein: CASSFYRDNQPQHF.

This clone was counted a few times. This chain uses TRBV7-2 with TRBJ1-5; D remains unclear. V lost 4 bases to trimming and J lost 6 bases, with 4 bases between them. CDR1 is SGHTA and CDR2 is FQGNSA in the germline V gene. The CDR3 contains 11 residues. The CDR3 spells CASSSGQPQHF. The CDR3 DNA reads as TGTGCCAGCAGCTCTGGTCAGCCCCAGCATTTT.

This clone was detected only a few times. The J gene is TRBJ2-3, the V gene TRBV10-3; TRBD2 might be the D (5 bases). CDR1 and CDR2 from the germline V gene are ENHRY and SYGVKD. Trimming removed 3 bases at V and 2 bases at J, with 12 bases between. This CDR3 region has 15 residues. The CDR3 sequence is CAISDYTTITDTQYF. CDR3 nucleotides: TGTGCCATCAGTGATTACACGACTATCACAGATACGCAGTATTTT.

This clone was found a few times. This chain links TRBV5-1 with TRBJ2-1; possibly TRBD1 for D (6 bases). CDR1 is SGHRS and CDR2 is YFSETQ in the germline V gene. This CDR3 region has 18 residues. Trimming shortened V by 1 base and J by 0 bases, and 17 bases separated the two germline ends. The CDR3 DNA follows: TGCGCCAGCAGCTTGCGGCAGGGGAGTATTAGCTCCTACAATGAGCAGTTCTTC. Its protein is CASSLRQGSISSYNEQFF.

CDR3 coding DNA: TGTGCCAGCAGCTTGACTAGCGGGGTCTCCTACGAGCAGTACTTC. Its protein product is CASSLTSGVSYEQYF. The rearrangement joins TRBV7-2 to TRBJ2-7, with 11 bases aligning to TRBD2. The CDR3 extends over 15 amino acids. CDR1 and CDR2 from the germline V gene are SGHTA and FQGNSA. Trimming took 3 bases from V and 0 from J; bases not matched to a gene: 1.

The chain recombines TRBV7-9 with TRBJ1-2; 12 positions agree with TRBD1. Germline-derived CDR1 and CDR2 are SEHNR and FQNEAQ (reference sequence). J lost 4 bases, V lost 8 bases, and 5 bases had no gene match. The CDR3 totals 14 residues. DNA of the CDR3: TGTGCCAGCGTCCCGGGACAGGGGGCCTATGGCTACACCTTC. This codes for CASVPGQGAYGYTF.